The clone carrying this TCR beta chain has just a few counts. What it binds is unknown. Germline V lookup: CDR1 GTSNPN, CDR2 SVGIG (reference sequence). The ends were cut back, 5 bases at V and 11 bases at J, with 15 bases in the middle. The CDR3 is 11 residues long. The data were obtained in a study of T cell responses to AZD1222 COVID-19 vaccine. Study background: Investigators merged groups given second doses at roughly 4 or roughly 12 weeks.

The table came from immunoSEQ multiplex PCR; TCRdb's copy has only in-frame clones and leaves some out. The data hold approximately 120,000 clones, with approximately 87% observed a single time. Study-level points and caveats: Increased Spike-specific TCR breadth and depth were observed after two AZD1222 doses. In a largely white British group with more females than males, clonal diversity was possibly underestimated.

The rearrangement joins TRBV30 to TRBJ1-1; D is unresolved. This sequence was found in an adult in good health. The specimen was peripheral blood, collected on day 0 of AZD1222 vaccination. The CDR3 DNA reads TGTGCCTGGGGGTCAAGGGAGTTCGCTTTCTTT. Protein product: CAWGSREFAFF.